The 18 T cell receptor beta chains reported below all come from one sample, sequenced in a study of PD-L1 blockade in urothelial cancer. Generated by immunoSEQ multiplex PCR, the TCRdb table keeps only in-frame clones and is missing some. Of 14,000 to 15,000 clones listed, over 75% were seen once; the top ten hold roughly 15%. The source was PBMCs, collected around atezolizumab (anti-PD-L1) treatment. These TCRs come from a man in his sixties or seventies with urothelial cancer.

The chain employs TRBV5-1 and TRBJ2-5; D not certain. This CDR3 is 11 amino acids long. The V end lost 3 bases, the J end lost 2 bases, and 2 bases lay between the germline ends. Germline CDR1 is SGHRS and CDR2 is YFSETQ. The CDR3 region has the DNA TGCGCCAGCAGCTCTCAAGAGACCCAGTACTTC. It specifies CASSSQETQYF.

The chain is built from TRBV7-6 and TRBJ1-5, with a tentative D call TRBD1 (5 bases). The V end lost 1 base, the J end lost 0 bases, and 19 bases lay between the germline ends. The CDR3 sequence is 19 residues long. CDR1 is SGHVS and CDR2 is FNYEAQ in the germline V gene. The CDR3 nucleotides are TGTGCCAGCAGCTTAGATGTAGGGAGGGGATCCAATAGCAATCAGCCCCAGCATTTT. This gives the protein CASSLDVGRGSNSNQPQHF.

CDR3 DNA: TGCGCCAGCAGCTCTCAGGGAATCTATGGCTACACCTTC. Translation gives CASSSQGIYGYTF. J is TRBJ1-2 and V is TRBV5-1, with D possibly TRBD1 on 5 matching bases. The CDR3 runs to 13 residues. V lost 3 bases to trimming and J lost 4 bases, with 10 bases between them. CDR1 SGHRS and CDR2 YFSETQ come from the germline V gene.

In this sample, this clone turned up once. The genes are TRBV12-5 and TRBJ1-1; 7 bases are a match to TRBD1. V shed 1 base, J shed 0 bases, and the junction held 5 bases outside the gene matches. Germline assignment: CDR1 LGHNT and CDR2 FRNRAP. The CDR3 totals 16 residues. CDR3 amino acids: CASGLGSGTVNTEAFF. The CDR3 nucleotides are TGTGCTAGTGGTTTGGGATCCGGGACAGTGAACACTGAAGCTTTCTTT.

In its sample, this clone was seen once. The chain joins TRBV5-6 to TRBJ2-4; 7 bases are a match to TRBD2. The CDR3 sequence is 15 residues long. Germline V CDR1 and CDR2: SGHDT, YYEEEE. The trim removed 0 bases at V and 9 bases at J, leaving 9 bases unmatched. This CDR3 reads CASSLAGGEGVIQYF. DNA for the CDR3: TGTGCCAGCAGCTTGGCGGGGGGAGAGGGTGTCATTCAGTACTTC.

The chain uses TRBV10-1 and TRBJ2-1; 12 bases line up with TRBD2. Germline V gene lookup returns CDR1 WNHNN and CDR2 SYGVQD (reference sequence). CDR3 length equals 19 residues. V was clipped by 5 bases and J by 0 bases; unmatched bases: 11. In nucleotides, the CDR3 is TGCGCCAGCAGTCCTGGGGGGACTAGCGGGCGGAGCTCCTACAATGAGCAGTTCTTC. As protein: CASSPGGTSGRSSYNEQFF.

The rearrangement joins TRBV19 to TRBJ1-6; TRBD1 matches at 9 bases. V shed 3 bases and J 13 bases; nucleotides not matched to a gene: 13. This CDR3 contains 16 residues. Per the germline V gene, CDR1 is LNHDA and CDR2 is SQIVND (reference sequence). The CDR3 loop reads CASSMSFGTGSAPLHF. The CDR3 DNA sequence: TGTGCCAGTAGTATGAGTTTTGGGACAGGGAGTGCCCCCCTCCACTTT.

The chain links TRBV9 to TRBJ2-2; 12 positions match TRBD2. V was pared by 0 bases and J by 3 bases, with 6 bases of the junction left unmatched. Germline loops: CDR1 SGDLS, CDR2 YYNGEE. There are 18 residues in the CDR3. The CDR3 loop reads CASSVGLAGVRDTGELFF. CDR3 bases: TGTGCCAGCAGCGTAGGACTAGCGGGGGTTAGGGACACCGGGGAGCTGTTTTTT.

The J gene is TRBJ1-3, the V gene TRBV18; D possibly corresponds to TRBD1 (6 bases). Trimming took 6 bases from V and 4 from J, leaving 16 bases between them. This CDR3 has 15 amino acids. CDR1 and CDR2 from the germline V gene are KGHSH and LQKENI. CDR3 sequence reads: CASSPGQMGGNTIYF. Here the CDR3 DNA reads TGTGCCAGCTCCCCAGGACAGATGGGAGGAAACACCATATATTTT.

Only one count was recorded for this clone. The rearrangement links TRBV18 to TRBJ2-1, with 7 bases that match TRBD1. CDR3 length: 18 residues. Germline assignment: CDR1 KGHSH and CDR2 LQKENI. Germline trimming cut 4 bases from V and 1 base from J; bases unmatched to any gene: 13. CDR3 nucleotides: TGTGCCAGCTCACGGTTAGCGACAGGGCGAGGGTCCTACAATGAGCAGTTCTTC. Protein: CASSRLATGRGSYNEQFF.

The chain uses TRBV6-5 and TRBJ2-5, with 8 bases matching TRBD2. Unmatched junction bases numbered 10, after V lost 5 bases and J lost 5 bases. The CDR3 runs to 15 residues. Per the germline V gene, CDR1 is MNHEY and CDR2 is SVGAGI. The CDR3 reads CASSGSGGLGETQYF. In nucleotides, the CDR3 is TGTGCCAGCAGTGGCAGCGGGGGCCTCGGGGAGACCCAGTACTTC.

The CDR3 DNA reads TGTGCCAGCAGTTTCCCGGGGTCTGGTGATACGCAGTATTTT. Encoded protein: CASSFPGSGDTQYF. The rearrangement joins TRBV28 to TRBJ2-3; possibly TRBD2 for D (5 bases). The germline V and J ends were trimmed by 3 bases and 6 bases, with 13 bases remaining between them. This CDR3 has 14 residues. CDR1 and CDR2 from the germline V gene are MDHEN and SYDVKM.

Written as DNA, the CDR3 is TGCGCCAGCAGCCACGGACAGGGAGGGTCAGATACGCAGTATTTT. It codes for CASSHGQGGSDTQYF. The rearrangement links TRBV4-1 to TRBJ2-3; D perhaps matches TRBD1 (8 bases). This CDR3 contains 15 residues. V shed 3 bases and J shed 4 bases, with 14 bases lying between them. Germline V lookup: CDR1 MGHRA, CDR2 YSYEKL.

In its sample, this clone was seen once. The chain recombines TRBV27 with TRBJ1-1; D is possibly TRBD1 (5 bases). CDR3 size: 12 residues. Germline loops: CDR1 MNHEY, CDR2 SMNVEV (reference sequence). Trimming removed 0 bases from V and 11 bases from J, with 10 bases in between. The CDR3 coding sequence is TGTGCCAGCAGTTTATCCCAGGGAAGGGCTTTCTTT. This sequence encodes CASSLSQGRAFF.

This clone turned up a few times. The genes are TRBV2 and TRBJ1-1; 12 bases line up with TRBD1. Trimming took 5 bases from V and 11 from J; bases not matched to a gene: 9. Looked up from germline, CDR1 is SNHLY and CDR2 is FYNNEI. The CDR3 is made up of 14 amino acids. The CDR3 sequence is CASSLPPGQGAAFF. CDR3 in DNA: TGTGCCAGCAGTCTTCCCCCGGGACAGGGGGCGGCTTTCTTT.

This rearrangement joins TRBV6-1 to TRBJ2-6; 7 bases line up with TRBD1. With 2 bases clipped from V and 0 bases from J, the junction kept 7 bases outside the gene matches. The CDR3 is made up of 18 amino acids. Germline-derived CDR1 and CDR2 are MNHNS and SASEGT. The CDR3 reads CASSESGTVRSGANVLTF. The DNA for the CDR3 is TGTGCCAGCAGTGAAAGTGGGACAGTCCGCTCTGGGGCCAACGTCCTGACTTTC.

This clone was seen just once. The V gene is TRBV7-2, the J gene TRBJ2-3; 7 nucleotides agree with TRBD2. Looked up from germline, CDR1 is SGHTA and CDR2 is FQGNSA. The CDR3 is 16 amino acids. The ends lost 3 bases at V and 6 bases at J; junction bases unmatched: 12. Here the CDR3 DNA reads TGTGCCAGCAGCTTTGGGGGGGGAGTCGCCCTTGATACGCAGTATTTT. This translates into CASSFGGGVALDTQYF.

V gene TRBV5-1 combines with J gene TRBJ1-4; D unclear. From germline, CDR1 is SGHRS and CDR2 YFSETQ. CDR3 length: 15 residues. Trimming pared 0 bases from V and 0 bases from J, leaving 6 bases between. Here the CDR3 DNA reads TGCGCCAGCAGCTTGGACGGTGCAACTAATGAAAAACTGTTTTTT. Amino acid sequence: CASSLDGATNEKLFF. The whole variable domain, remainder taken from reference TRBV5-1 and TRBJ1-4, is KAGVTQTPRYLIKTRGQQVTLSCSPISGHRSVSWYQQTPGQGLQFLFEYFSETQRNKGNFPGRFSGRQFSNSRSEMNVSTLELGDSALYLCASSLDGATNEKLFFGSGTQLSVL.